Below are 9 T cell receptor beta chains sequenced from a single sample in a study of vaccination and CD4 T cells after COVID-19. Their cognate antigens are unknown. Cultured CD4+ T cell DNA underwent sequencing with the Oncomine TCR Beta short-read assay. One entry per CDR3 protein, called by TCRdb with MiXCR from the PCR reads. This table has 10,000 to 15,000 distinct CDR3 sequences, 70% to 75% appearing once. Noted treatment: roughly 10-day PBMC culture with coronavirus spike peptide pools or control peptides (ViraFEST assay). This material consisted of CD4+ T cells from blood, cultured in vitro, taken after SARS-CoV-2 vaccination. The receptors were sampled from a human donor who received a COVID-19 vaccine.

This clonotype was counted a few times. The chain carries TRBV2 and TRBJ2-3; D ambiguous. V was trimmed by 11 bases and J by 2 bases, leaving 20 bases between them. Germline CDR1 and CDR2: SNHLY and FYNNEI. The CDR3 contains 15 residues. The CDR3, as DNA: TGTGCCTGCTCCCCTGTCCTAATACCCACAGATACGCAGTATTTT. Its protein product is CACSPVLIPTDTQYF.

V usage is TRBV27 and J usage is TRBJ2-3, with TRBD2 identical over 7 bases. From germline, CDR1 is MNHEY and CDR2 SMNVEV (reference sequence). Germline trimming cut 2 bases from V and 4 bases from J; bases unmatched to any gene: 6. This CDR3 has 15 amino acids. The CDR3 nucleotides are TGTGCCAGCAGTTTAAACTCCGGACTAGCAGATACGCAGTATTTT. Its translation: CASSLNSGLADTQYF.

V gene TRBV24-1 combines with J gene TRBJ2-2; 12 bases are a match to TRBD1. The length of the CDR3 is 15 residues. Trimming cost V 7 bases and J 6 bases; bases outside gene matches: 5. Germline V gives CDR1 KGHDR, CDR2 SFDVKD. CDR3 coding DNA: TGTGCCACCAGCTCCGGGACAGGGGGCCCCGGGGAGCTGTTTTTT. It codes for CATSSGTGGPGELFF.

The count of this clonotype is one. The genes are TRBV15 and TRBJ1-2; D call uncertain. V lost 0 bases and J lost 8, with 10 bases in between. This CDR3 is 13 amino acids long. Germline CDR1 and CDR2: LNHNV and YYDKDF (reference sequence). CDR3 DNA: TGTGCCACCAGCAGAGAGGGGAGGAGAGGCTACACCTTC. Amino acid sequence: CATSREGRRGYTF.

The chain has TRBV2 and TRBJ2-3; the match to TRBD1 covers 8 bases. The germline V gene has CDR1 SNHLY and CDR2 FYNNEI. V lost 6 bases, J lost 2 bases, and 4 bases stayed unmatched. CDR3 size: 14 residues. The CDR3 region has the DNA TGTGCCAGCAGAAGGGACAGGAACACAGATACGCAGTATTTT. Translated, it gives CASRRDRNTDTQYF.

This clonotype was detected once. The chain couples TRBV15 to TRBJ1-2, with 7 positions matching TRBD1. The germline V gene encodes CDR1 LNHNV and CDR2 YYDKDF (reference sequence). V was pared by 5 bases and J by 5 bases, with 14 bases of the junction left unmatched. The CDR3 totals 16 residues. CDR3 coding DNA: TGTGCCACCAGCCTAGAAGGGTACAGGGGAGCATATGGCTACACCTTC. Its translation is CATSLEGYRGAYGYTF.

CDR3 sequence reads: CATSEPTSGGASETQYF. The CDR3 DNA follows: TGTGCCACCAGTGAGCCAACTAGCGGGGGGGCTTCTGAGACCCAGTACTTC. The rearrangement uses TRBV24-1 and TRBJ2-5; 13 nucleotides align to TRBD2. The CDR3 contains 17 residues. Trimming took 4 bases from V and 5 from J; bases not matched to a gene: 9. Germline loops: CDR1 KGHDR, CDR2 SFDVKD.

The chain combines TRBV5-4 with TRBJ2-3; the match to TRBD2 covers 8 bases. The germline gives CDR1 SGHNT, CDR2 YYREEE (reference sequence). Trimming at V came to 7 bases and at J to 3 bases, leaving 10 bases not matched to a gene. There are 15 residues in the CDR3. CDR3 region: CASGRRGASTDTQYF. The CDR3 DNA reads TGTGCCAGCGGAAGGCGGGGGGCGTCAACAGATACGCAGTATTTT.

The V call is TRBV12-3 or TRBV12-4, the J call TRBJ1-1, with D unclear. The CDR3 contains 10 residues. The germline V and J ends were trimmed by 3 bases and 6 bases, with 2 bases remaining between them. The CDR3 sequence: CASSLSEAFF. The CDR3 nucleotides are TGTGCCAGCAGTTTGTCTGAAGCTTTCTTT.